This paragraph reports one T cell receptor beta chain. V lost 3 bases, J lost 3 bases, and 8 bases lay in between. The CDR3 runs to 13 residues. Per germline, CDR1 MDHEN and CDR2 SYDVKM. Sequencing was performed with immunoSEQ multiplex PCR; in TCRdb, only in-frame clones are kept and a portion is missing. The sample shows approximately 44,000 clones, around 90% of them seen only once. These data are taken from a study of OX40 agonist ivuxolimab in advanced cancers. The sequenced sample was CD4+ or CD8+ T cells sorted from blood, obtained in a trial of the OX40 agonist ivuxolimab. The V gene is TRBV28, the J gene TRBJ1-1; D may be TRBD1 (6 bases). The TCR sequence derives from an adult with an advanced solid tumor such as melanoma, head and neck, liver or kidney cancer. CDR3 sequence: CASSFGGDTEAFF. Written as DNA, the CDR3 is TGTGCCAGCAGTTTCGGGGGCGACACTGAAGCTTTCTTT.